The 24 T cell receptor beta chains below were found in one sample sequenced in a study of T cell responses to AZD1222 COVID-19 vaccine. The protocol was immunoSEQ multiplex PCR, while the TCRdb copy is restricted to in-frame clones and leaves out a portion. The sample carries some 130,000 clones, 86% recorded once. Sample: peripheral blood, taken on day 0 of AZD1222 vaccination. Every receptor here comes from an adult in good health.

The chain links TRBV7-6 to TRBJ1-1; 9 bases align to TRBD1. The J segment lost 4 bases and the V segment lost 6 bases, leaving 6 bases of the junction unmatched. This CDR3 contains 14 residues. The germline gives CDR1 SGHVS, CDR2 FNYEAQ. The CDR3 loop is CASSSRGQGTEAFF. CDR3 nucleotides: TGTGCCAGCAGTTCCCGGGGACAGGGCACTGAAGCTTTCTTT.

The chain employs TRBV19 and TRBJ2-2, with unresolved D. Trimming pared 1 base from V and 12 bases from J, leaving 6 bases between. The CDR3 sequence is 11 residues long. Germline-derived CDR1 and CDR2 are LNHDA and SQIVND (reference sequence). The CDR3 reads CASSIGWQLFF. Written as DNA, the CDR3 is TGTGCCAGTAGTATAGGCTGGCAGCTGTTTTTT.

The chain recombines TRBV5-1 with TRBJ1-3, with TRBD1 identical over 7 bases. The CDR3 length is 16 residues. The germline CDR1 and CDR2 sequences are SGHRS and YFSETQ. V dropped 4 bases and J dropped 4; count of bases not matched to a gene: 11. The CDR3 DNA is TGCGCCAGCAGCCAAACTTCGACAGGGACCGGAAACACCATATATTTT. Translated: CASSQTSTGTGNTIYF.

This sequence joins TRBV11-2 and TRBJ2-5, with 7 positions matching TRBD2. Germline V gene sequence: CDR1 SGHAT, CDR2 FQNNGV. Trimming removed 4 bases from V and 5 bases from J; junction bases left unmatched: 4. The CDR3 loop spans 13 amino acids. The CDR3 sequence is CASSSPRGETQYF. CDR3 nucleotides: TGTGCCAGCAGCTCGCCGCGGGGGGAGACCCAGTACTTC.

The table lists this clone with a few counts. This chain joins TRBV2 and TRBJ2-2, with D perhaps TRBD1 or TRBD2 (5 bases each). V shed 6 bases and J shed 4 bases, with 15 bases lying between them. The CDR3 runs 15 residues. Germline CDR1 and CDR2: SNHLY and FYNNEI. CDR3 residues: CASSKSGTFTGELFF. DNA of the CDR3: TGTGCCAGCAGCAAGTCCGGGACCTTCACCGGGGAGCTGTTTTTT.

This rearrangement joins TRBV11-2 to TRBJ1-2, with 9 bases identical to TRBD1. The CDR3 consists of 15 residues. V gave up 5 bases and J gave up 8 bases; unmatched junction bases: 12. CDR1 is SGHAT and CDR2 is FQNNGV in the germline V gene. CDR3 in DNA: TGTGCCAGCAGCCACAACCCTGGGACAGGGAAAGGCTACACCTTC. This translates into CASSHNPGTGKGYTF.

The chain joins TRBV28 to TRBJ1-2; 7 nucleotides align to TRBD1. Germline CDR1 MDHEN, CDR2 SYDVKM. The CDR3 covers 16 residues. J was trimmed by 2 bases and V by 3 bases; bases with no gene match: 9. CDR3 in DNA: TGTGCCAGCAGTTTCCGGCTCAGGGGGGGGAACTATGGCTACACCTTC. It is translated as CASSFRLRGGNYGYTF.

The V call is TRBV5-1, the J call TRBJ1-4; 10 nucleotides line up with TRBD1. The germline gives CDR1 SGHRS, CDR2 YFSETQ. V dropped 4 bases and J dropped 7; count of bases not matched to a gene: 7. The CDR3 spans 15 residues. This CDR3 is CASSPGQGRTEKLFF. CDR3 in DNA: TGCGCCAGCAGCCCGGGACAGGGGCGAACTGAAAAACTGTTTTTT.

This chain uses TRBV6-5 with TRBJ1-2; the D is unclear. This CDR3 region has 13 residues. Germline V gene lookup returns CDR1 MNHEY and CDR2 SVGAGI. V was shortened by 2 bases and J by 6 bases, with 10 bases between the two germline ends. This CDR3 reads CASSYGGGNGYTF. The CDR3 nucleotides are TGTGCCAGCAGTTACGGAGGAGGAAATGGCTACACCTTC.

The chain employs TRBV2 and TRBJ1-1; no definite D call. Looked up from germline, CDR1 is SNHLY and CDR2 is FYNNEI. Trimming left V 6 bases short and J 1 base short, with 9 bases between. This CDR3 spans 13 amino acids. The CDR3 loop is CASRMDGNTEAFF. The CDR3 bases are TGTGCCAGCAGGATGGACGGGAACACTGAAGCTTTCTTT.

The CDR3 DNA sequence: TGTGCCAGCAGTTTACCGCCCCGCGAGCAGTACTTC. This encodes CASSLPPREQYF. The V call is TRBV28, the J call TRBJ2-7; D gene ambiguous. CDR1 and CDR2 from the germline V gene are MDHEN and SYDVKM. Trimming shortened V by 2 bases and J by 6 bases, and 8 bases separated the two germline ends. The CDR3 totals 12 residues.

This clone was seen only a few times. The CDR3 protein is CASSSGQGPYEQYF. The DNA of the CDR3 is TGCGCCAGCAGCTCAGGACAGGGCCCCTACGAGCAGTACTTC. The rearrangement joins TRBV5-1 to TRBJ2-7; TRBD1 matches 8 bases. With 3 bases clipped from V and 2 bases from J, the junction kept 4 bases outside the gene matches. Germline-derived CDR1 and CDR2 are SGHRS and YFSETQ. The CDR3 is 14 residues long.

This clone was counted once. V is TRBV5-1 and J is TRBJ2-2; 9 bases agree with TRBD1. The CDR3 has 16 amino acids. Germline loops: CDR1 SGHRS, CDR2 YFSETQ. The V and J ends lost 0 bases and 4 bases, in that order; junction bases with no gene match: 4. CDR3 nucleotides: TGCGCCAGCAGCTTGGACGTGACAGGGGGCACCGGGGAGCTGTTTTTT. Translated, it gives CASSLDVTGGTGELFF.

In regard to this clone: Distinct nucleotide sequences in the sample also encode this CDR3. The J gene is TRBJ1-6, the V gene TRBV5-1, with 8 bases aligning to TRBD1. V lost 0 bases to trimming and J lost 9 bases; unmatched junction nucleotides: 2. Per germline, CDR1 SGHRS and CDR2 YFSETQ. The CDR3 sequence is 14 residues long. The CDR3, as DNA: TGCGCCAGCAGCTTGGCAGGACAGGGTTCACCCCTCCACTTT. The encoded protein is CASSLAGQGSPLHF.

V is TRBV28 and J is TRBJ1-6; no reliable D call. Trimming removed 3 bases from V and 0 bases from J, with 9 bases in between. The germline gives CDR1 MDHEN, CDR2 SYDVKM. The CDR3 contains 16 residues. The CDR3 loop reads CASSFARSSYNSPLHF. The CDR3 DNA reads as TGTGCCAGCAGTTTTGCTCGAAGCTCCTATAATTCACCCCTCCACTTT.

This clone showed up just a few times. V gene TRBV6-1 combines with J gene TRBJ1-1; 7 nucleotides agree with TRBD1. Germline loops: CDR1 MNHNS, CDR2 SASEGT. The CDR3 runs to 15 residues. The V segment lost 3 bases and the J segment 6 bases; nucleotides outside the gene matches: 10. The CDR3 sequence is CASSEEEGAGAEAFF. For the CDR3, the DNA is TGTGCCAGCAGTGAGGAGGAGGGGGCAGGAGCTGAAGCTTTCTTT.

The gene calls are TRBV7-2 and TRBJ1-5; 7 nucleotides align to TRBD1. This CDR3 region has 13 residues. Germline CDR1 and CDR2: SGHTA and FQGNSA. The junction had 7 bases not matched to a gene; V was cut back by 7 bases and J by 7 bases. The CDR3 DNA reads TGTGCCAGCACCCCGGAGGGGGCGCAGCCCCAGCATTTT. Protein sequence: CASTPEGAQPQHF. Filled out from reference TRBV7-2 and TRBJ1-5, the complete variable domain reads GAGVSQSPSNKVTEKGKDVELRCDPISGHTALYWYRQSLGQGLEFLIYFQGNSAPDKSGLPSDRFSAERTGGSVSTLTIQRTQQEDSAVYLCASTPEGAQPQHFGDGTRLSIL.

The CDR3 DNA sequence: TGTGCCAGCAGCCGGGCCCGGTCCAATAATTCACCCCTCCACTTT. Its translation is CASSRARSNNSPLHF. V and J are TRBV5-5 and TRBJ1-6; D gene ambiguous. CDR1 is SGHKS, CDR2 YYEKEE, per germline (reference sequence). V was shortened by 4 bases and J by 5 bases, with 13 bases between the two germline ends. The CDR3 covers 15 residues.

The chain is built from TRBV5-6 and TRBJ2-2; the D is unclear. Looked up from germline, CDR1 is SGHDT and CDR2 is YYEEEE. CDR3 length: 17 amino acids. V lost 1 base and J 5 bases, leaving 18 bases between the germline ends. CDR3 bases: TGTGCCAGCAGCTTGCGATCGACTGGGCTCCGAACCGGGGAGCTGTTTTTT. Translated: CASSLRSTGLRTGELFF.

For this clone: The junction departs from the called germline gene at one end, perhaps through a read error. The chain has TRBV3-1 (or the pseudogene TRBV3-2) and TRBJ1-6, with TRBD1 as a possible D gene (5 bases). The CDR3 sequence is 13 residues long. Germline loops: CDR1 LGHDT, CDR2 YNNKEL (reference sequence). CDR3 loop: CASSQGENSPLHF. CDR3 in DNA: TGTGCCAGTAGCCAAGGGGAGAATTCACCCCTCCACTTT.

CDR3 DNA sequence: TGTGCCAGCAGCCAAGGGGGTGGCTCCTACAATGAGCAGTTCTTC. Its translation: CASSQGGGSYNEQFF. The chain uses TRBV4-2 and TRBJ2-1; D gene uncertain. Per the germline V gene, CDR1 is LGHNA and CDR2 is YNFKEQ. The CDR3 covers 15 residues. V was cut by 1 base and J by 0 bases, with 7 bases left in between.

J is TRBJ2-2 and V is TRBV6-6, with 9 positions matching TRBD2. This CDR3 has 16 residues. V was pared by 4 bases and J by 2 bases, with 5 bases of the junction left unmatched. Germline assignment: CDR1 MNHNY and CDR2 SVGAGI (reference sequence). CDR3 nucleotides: TGTGCCAGCAGTTTCAAGACTAGCGGTAACACCGGGGAGCTGTTTTTT. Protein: CASSFKTSGNTGELFF.

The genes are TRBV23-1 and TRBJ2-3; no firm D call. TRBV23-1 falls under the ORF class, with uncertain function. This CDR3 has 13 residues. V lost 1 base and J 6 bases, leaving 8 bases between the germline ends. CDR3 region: CASSQWGSDTQYF. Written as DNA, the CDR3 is TGCGCCAGCAGTCAATGGGGTTCCGATACGCAGTATTTT.

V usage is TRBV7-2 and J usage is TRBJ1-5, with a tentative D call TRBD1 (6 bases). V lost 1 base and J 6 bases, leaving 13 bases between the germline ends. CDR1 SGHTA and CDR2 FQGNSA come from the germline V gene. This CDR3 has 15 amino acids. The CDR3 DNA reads TGTGCCAGCAGCTTAGGAGGGGGGCTGGCTCAGCCCCAGCATTTT. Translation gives CASSLGGGLAQPQHF. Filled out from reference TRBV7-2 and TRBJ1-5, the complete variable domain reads GAGVSQSPSNKVTEKGKDVELRCDPISGHTALYWYRQSLGQGLEFLIYFQGNSAPDKSGLPSDRFSAERTGGSVSTLTIQRTQQEDSAVYLCASSLGGGLAQPQHFGDGTRLSIL.